A selection of T cell receptor beta chains follows, all from one sample in a study of cytomegalovirus exposure and HLA in healthy donors. Libraries were prepared by immunoSEQ multiplex PCR; TCRdb keeps only in-frame clonotypes and omits some of them. The top ten clones hold about 16% of a sample with 99,000 or so clones, roughly an eighth of them seen once. Material for sequencing was PBMCs. The receptors shown here come from a man aged 35 to 55 in good health and CMV-seropositive. The CDR3 runs from the conserved cysteine through the conserved F or W. D genes are given only for firm matches. Expanded clones are given a class, and other clones once, few, many or no size at all.

D gene: TRBD1; J gene: TRBJ1-1; V gene: TRBV29-1; clone size: .; CDR3 protein: CSAVDRGRRNTEAFF; CDR3 DNA: TGCAGCGCCGTCGACAGGGGGCGAAGGAACACTGAAGCTTTCTTT
D gene: TRBD2; J gene: TRBJ2-7; V gene: TRBV28; clone size: few; CDR3 protein: CASTRGTSYEQYF; CDR3 DNA: TGTGCCAGCACCCGCGGGACTAGCTACGAGCAGTACTTC
D gene: .; J gene: TRBJ1-5; V gene: TRBV19; clone size: .; CDR3 protein: CASSIGGGFISNQPQHF; CDR3 DNA: TGTGCCAGTAGTATAGGGGGGGGCTTCATATCAAATCAGCCCCAGCATTTT
D gene: TRBD2; J gene: TRBJ2-1; V gene: TRBV5-1; clone size: few; CDR3 protein: CASSFLAGVSYNEQFF; CDR3 DNA: TGCGCCAGCAGCTTCCTAGCGGGAGTGTCCTACAATGAGCAGTTCTTC
D gene: TRBD1; J gene: TRBJ1-4; V gene: TRBV7-9; clone size: few; CDR3 protein: CASSPSPGQGNEKLFF; CDR3 DNA: TGTGCCAGCAGCCCATCACCGGGACAGGGCAATGAAAAACTGTTTTTT
D gene: .; J gene: TRBJ1-2; V gene: TRBV6-5; clone size: few; CDR3 protein: CASSPQSGRGYTF; CDR3 DNA: TGTGCCAGCAGTCCGCAATCAGGCAGAGGCTACACCTTC
D gene: .; J gene: TRBJ2-2; V gene: TRBV6-5; clone size: few; CDR3 protein: CASSYRRAGTGELFF; CDR3 DNA: TGTGCCAGCAGTTACAGGAGGGCAGGGACCGGGGAGCTGTTTTTT
D gene: .; J gene: TRBJ2-3; V gene: TRBV2; clone size: .; CDR3 protein: CASRVSSRNTQYF; CDR3 DNA: TGTGCCAGCAGGGTTAGCTCTAGGAATACGCAGTATTTT
D gene: TRBD1; J gene: TRBJ2-5; V gene: TRBV9; clone size: .; CDR3 protein: CASSVGQGGKTQYF; CDR3 DNA: TGTGCCAGCAGCGTAGGCCAAGGGGGCAAGACCCAGTACTTC
D gene: TRBD1; J gene: TRBJ1-2; V gene: TRBV19; clone size: .; CDR3 protein: CASSPGTAANYGYTF; CDR3 DNA: TGTGCCAGTAGTCCAGGGACAGCTGCTAACTATGGCTACACCTTC
D gene: .; J gene: TRBJ2-7; V gene: TRBV4-1; clone size: many; CDR3 protein: CASSQADLVVFREQYF; CDR3 DNA: TGCGCCAGCAGCCAAGCTGACTTAGTGGTCTTTCGCGAGCAGTACTTC
D gene: .; J gene: TRBJ1-1; V gene: TRBV27; clone size: .; CDR3 protein: CASSFFQGSTEAFF; CDR3 DNA: TGTGCCAGCAGTTTTTTCCAGGGCAGCACTGAAGCTTTCTTT
D gene: TRBD1; J gene: TRBJ1-5; V gene: TRBV2; clone size: .; CDR3 protein: CASSEGRDRHF; CDR3 DNA: TGTGCCAGCAGTGAAGGACGGGACAGGCATTTT
D gene: .; J gene: TRBJ1-1; V gene: TRBV15; clone size: few; CDR3 protein: CATSSWTDTEAFF; CDR3 DNA: TGTGCCACCAGCAGCTGGACAGACACTGAAGCTTTCTTT
D gene: .; J gene: TRBJ2-7; V gene: TRBV18; clone size: few; CDR3 protein: CASSPRWDPSGEQYF; CDR3 DNA: TGTGCCAGCTCACCACGATGGGACCCAAGCGGGGAGCAGTACTTC
D gene: .; J gene: TRBJ1-6; V gene: TRBV2; clone size: few; CDR3 protein: CASTSPTVGSPLHF; CDR3 DNA: TGTGCCAGCACGTCGCCCACTGTTGGTTCACCCCTCCACTTT
D gene: TRBD2; J gene: TRBJ2-1; V gene: TRBV7-2; clone size: .; CDR3 protein: CASSPRLAGGQGQFF; CDR3 DNA: TGTGCCAGCAGCCCACGACTAGCGGGAGGGCAAGGGCAGTTCTTC
D gene: .; J gene: TRBJ2-1; V gene: TRBV9; clone size: .; CDR3 protein: CASSAQGHLNLNEQFF; CDR3 DNA: TGTGCCAGCAGCGCGCAGGGACACCTAAACCTCAATGAGCAGTTCTTC
D gene: .; J gene: TRBJ2-7; V gene: TRBV5-4; clone size: .; CDR3 protein: CASSRDFPREQYF; CDR3 DNA: TGTGCCAGCAGCCGGGACTTTCCCAGGGAGCAGTACTTC
D gene: TRBD1; J gene: TRBJ1-2; V gene: TRBV18; clone size: few; CDR3 protein: CASSPGPDRGRLGYTF; CDR3 DNA: TGTGCCAGCTCACCAGGCCCGGACAGGGGGCGGCTCGGCTACACCTTC
D gene: TRBD2; J gene: TRBJ2-6; V gene: TRBV4-3; clone size: few; CDR3 protein: CASSQDPVGSGRFAGANVLTF; CDR3 DNA: TGCGCCAGCAGCCAAGATCCCGTTGGTAGCGGGAGATTCGCTGGGGCCAACGTCCTGACTTTC
D gene: .; J gene: TRBJ2-1; V gene: TRBV28; clone size: .; CDR3 protein: CASSPAGGGAHEQFF; CDR3 DNA: TGTGCCAGCAGCCCCGCGGGTGGAGGGGCGCATGAGCAGTTCTTC
D gene: TRBD1; J gene: TRBJ2-4; V gene: TRBV7-2; clone size: few; CDR3 protein: CASSPSSGGKNIQYF; CDR3 DNA: TGTGCCAGCAGCCCCAGCTCAGGGGGAAAAAACATTCAGTACTTC
D gene: .; J gene: TRBJ1-5; V gene: TRBV6-5; clone size: .; CDR3 protein: CASTGGPHQPQHF; CDR3 DNA: TGTGCCAGCACGGGGGGGCCTCACCAGCCCCAGCATTTT
D gene: TRBD1; J gene: TRBJ1-6; V gene: TRBV5-4; clone size: few; CDR3 protein: CASSLNRGWNSPLHF; CDR3 DNA: TGTGCCAGCAGCCTTAACAGGGGGTGGAATTCACCCCTCCACTTT
D gene: .; J gene: TRBJ2-7; V gene: TRBV10-3; clone size: few; CDR3 protein: CAIGDNLGTYEQYF; CDR3 DNA: TGTGCCATCGGGGACAACTTGGGGACCTACGAGCAGTACTTC
D gene: .; J gene: TRBJ2-3; V gene: TRBV29-1; clone size: .; CDR3 protein: CSVEAGFTDTQYF; CDR3 DNA: TGCAGCGTTGAAGCGGGATTCACAGATACGCAGTATTTT
D gene: TRBD1; J gene: TRBJ1-2; V gene: TRBV19; clone size: few; CDR3 protein: CASTNTRGSFGYTF; CDR3 DNA: TGTGCCAGTACTAATACCAGGGGGTCCTTTGGCTACACCTTC
D gene: .; J gene: TRBJ2-5; V gene: TRBV5-4; clone size: few; CDR3 protein: CASSLDQIKTQYF; CDR3 DNA: TGTGCCAGCAGCTTGGACCAGATAAAGACCCAGTACTTC
D gene: TRBD1; J gene: TRBJ1-2; V gene: TRBV27; clone size: .; CDR3 protein: CASSLRQGNERHNYGYTF; CDR3 DNA: TGTGCCAGCAGTTTGAGACAGGGGAATGAGAGACATAACTATGGCTACACCTTC
D gene: .; J gene: TRBJ2-5; V gene: TRBV29-1; clone size: few; CDR3 protein: CSARRHPGETQYF; CDR3 DNA: TGCAGCGCCCGCCGACACCCGGGGGAGACCCAGTACTTC
D gene: .; J gene: TRBJ1-1; V gene: TRBV4-1; clone size: .; CDR3 protein: CASSQLPTGIGTEAFF; CDR3 DNA: TGCGCCAGCAGCCAACTCCCAACAGGGATTGGGACTGAAGCTTTCTTT
D gene: TRBD2; J gene: TRBJ2-5; V gene: TRBV28; clone size: few; CDR3 protein: CASSSGRLAGLLQETQYF; CDR3 DNA: TGTGCCAGCAGCTCGGGGAGGCTAGCGGGCCTCCTCCAAGAGACCCAGTACTTC
D gene: TRBD1; J gene: TRBJ1-5; V gene: TRBV5-8; clone size: .; CDR3 protein: CASSLGGRTGGNQPQHF; CDR3 DNA: TGTGCCAGCAGCTTGGGGGGGCGGACAGGGGGTAATCAGCCCCAGCATTTT
D gene: .; J gene: TRBJ2-1; V gene: TRBV4-1; clone size: .; CDR3 protein: CASSYRGASYNEQFF; CDR3 DNA: TGCGCCAGCAGCTACCGCGGGGCGTCCTACAATGAGCAGTTCTTC
D gene: .; J gene: TRBJ2-2; V gene: TRBV19; clone size: few; CDR3 protein: CASSIQNTGELFF; CDR3 DNA: TGTGCCAGTAGTATTCAGAACACCGGGGAGCTGTTTTTT
D gene: .; J gene: TRBJ1-1; V gene: TRBV16; clone size: few; CDR3 protein: CASSQSGGNTEAFF; CDR3 DNA: TGTGCCAGCAGCCAATCGGGAGGGAACACTGAAGCTTTCTTT
D gene: .; J gene: TRBJ2-5; V gene: TRBV4-1; clone size: few; CDR3 protein: CASSQTGRGTQYF; CDR3 DNA: TGCGCCAGCAGCCAGACCGGGCGGGGGACCCAGTACTTC
D gene: .; J gene: TRBJ2-1; V gene: TRBV30; clone size: few; CDR3 protein: CASSRGQYNEQFF; CDR3 DNA: TGTGCCTCCTCCCGCGGGCAATACAATGAGCAGTTCTTC
D gene: .; J gene: TRBJ2-3; V gene: TRBV21-1; clone size: .; CDR3 protein: CASSKGDPGLPSTGTDTQYF; CDR3 DNA: TGTGCCAGCAGCAAAGGAGACCCTGGCCTGCCTTCAACGGGGACAGATACGCAGTATTTT
D gene: TRBD1; J gene: TRBJ1-4; V gene: TRBV7-8; clone size: .; CDR3 protein: CASRSTGGSEKLFF; CDR3 DNA: TGTGCCAGCAGATCGACAGGGGGCTCTGAAAAACTGTTTTTT
D gene: TRBD1; J gene: TRBJ2-2; V gene: TRBV6-5; clone size: .; CDR3 protein: CASRSTGLNTGELFF; CDR3 DNA: TGTGCCAGCAGATCGACAGGGCTAAACACCGGGGAGCTGTTTTTT
D gene: .; J gene: TRBJ1-4; V gene: TRBV7-8; clone size: .; CDR3 protein: CASSARANNEKLFF; CDR3 DNA: TGTGCCAGCAGCGCTAGAGCCAACAATGAAAAACTGTTTTTT
D gene: .; J gene: TRBJ2-7; V gene: TRBV6-5; clone size: .; CDR3 protein: CASSYRGTGYF; CDR3 DNA: TGTGCCAGCAGTTACCGGGGGACCGGGTACTTC
D gene: TRBD1; J gene: TRBJ2-7; V gene: TRBV7-2; clone size: few; CDR3 protein: CASSHRDSTYEQYF; CDR3 DNA: TGTGCCAGCAGCCACCGGGACAGCACTTACGAGCAGTACTTC
D gene: .; J gene: TRBJ2-5; V gene: TRBV4-1; clone size: .; CDR3 protein: CASSQVHRGETQYF; CDR3 DNA: TGCGCCAGCAGCCAAGTCCATCGGGGAGAGACCCAGTACTTC
D gene: TRBD1; J gene: TRBJ2-3; V gene: TRBV18; clone size: .; CDR3 protein: CASSPRTGDSTDTQYF; CDR3 DNA: TGTGCCAGCTCACCACGGACAGGGGACAGCACAGATACGCAGTATTTT
D gene: TRBD2; J gene: TRBJ2-1; V gene: TRBV11-2; clone size: .; CDR3 protein: CASSSQREAYNEQFF; CDR3 DNA: TGTGCCAGCAGCTCGCAGCGGGAGGCTTACAATGAGCAGTTCTTC
D gene: TRBD2; J gene: TRBJ2-3; V gene: TRBV28; clone size: .; CDR3 protein: CASSLGLAGNVDTQYF; CDR3 DNA: TGTGCCAGCAGTTTGGGACTAGCGGGAAACGTAGATACGCAGTATTTT
D gene: TRBD1; J gene: TRBJ2-7; V gene: TRBV12-5; clone size: .; CDR3 protein: CASGLVLGQGGNYEQYF; CDR3 DNA: TGTGCTAGTGGTTTGGTACTGGGACAGGGGGGAAACTACGAGCAGTACTTC
D gene: TRBD1; J gene: TRBJ2-2; V gene: TRBV7-6; clone size: .; CDR3 protein: CASSGQGVTGELFF; CDR3 DNA: TGTGCCAGCAGTGGACAGGGGGTCACCGGGGAGCTGTTTTTT
D gene: TRBD1; J gene: TRBJ1-1; V gene: TRBV7-8; clone size: .; CDR3 protein: CASSTDRENTEAFF; CDR3 DNA: TGTGCCAGCAGCACCGACAGGGAGAACACTGAAGCTTTCTTT
D gene: .; J gene: TRBJ2-1; V gene: TRBV15; clone size: few; CDR3 protein: CATSKQGRTGEQFF; CDR3 DNA: TGTGCCACCAGCAAGCAAGGCAGGACTGGTGAGCAGTTCTTC
D gene: TRBD2; J gene: TRBJ2-2; V gene: TRBV9; clone size: .; CDR3 protein: CASSGQGSGSMSGELFF; CDR3 DNA: TGTGCCAGCAGCGGGCAGGGTAGCGGGAGTATGTCCGGGGAGCTGTTTTTT